A single sample gave rise to the 17 T cell receptor beta chains below, sequenced in a study of shared clonotypes between healthy human individuals (dated by TCRdb to 2018 to 2021). The library was obtained by the immunoSEQ multiplex PCR assay. TCRdb provides this immuneACCESS table in a form limited to in-frame rearrangements. Some clones are lacking; in checked studies, under half of them reflect an unresolved V gene, and why the rest are absent is not known. A total of about 1.1 million clones appear in this sample, roughly 80% of them only once. The ten largest clones take up 0.89% of the sample. The sample comprised memory CD4+ T cells from PBMCs. The intended sense of this specimen's cell subset or site label: CD45RA-negative fraction. The origin of the receptors is a man aged 18 to 35 in good health. Some clones in this sample may be carry-over from other donors' samples.

V and J are TRBV2 and TRBJ1-4; the D is unclear. The CDR3 runs 12 residues. V lost 10 bases and J lost 8, with 14 bases in between. The germline V gene encodes CDR1 SNHLY and CDR2 FYNNEI. Written as DNA, the CDR3 is TGTGCCACAAGATATGCGGGAGAAAAACTGTTTTTT. This gives the protein CATRYAGEKLFF.

The rearrangement joins TRBV19 to TRBJ1-5; unclear D gene. CDR1 is LNHDA, CDR2 SQIVND, per germline (reference sequence). The CDR3 is made up of 15 amino acids. V was clipped by 5 bases and J by 10 bases, with 21 bases between them. CDR3 nucleotides: TGTGCCAGTAGTCCCATCATGTTGGTCGCCCACCCCCAGCATTTT. This codes for CASSPIMLVAHPQHF.

This chain uses TRBV6-6 with TRBJ1-2, with D tentatively TRBD1 (5 bases). The CDR3 covers 12 residues. V was trimmed by 6 bases and J by 4 bases, leaving 9 bases between them. Germline CDR1 reads MNHNY; CDR2 reads SVGAGI (reference sequence). The CDR3 nucleotides are TGTGCCAGCAGGACCGACAGCTATGGCTACACCTTC. Residues: CASRTDSYGYTF.

This chain uses TRBV7-3 with TRBJ2-1; D ambiguous. CDR3 length: 14 residues. Germline lookup yields CDR1 SGHTA and CDR2 FQGTGA. V was shortened by 5 bases and J by 9 bases, with 17 bases between the two germline ends. CDR3 in amino acids: CASSPTFGASEQFF. CDR3 in DNA: TGTGCCAGCAGCCCGACTTTCGGAGCAAGTGAGCAGTTCTTC. Filled out from reference TRBV7-3 and TRBJ2-1, the complete variable domain reads GAGVSQTPSNKVTEKGKYVELRCDPISGHTALYWYRQSLGQGPEFLIYFQGTGAADDSGLPNDRFFAVRPEGSVSTLKIQRTERGDSAVYLCASSPTFGASEQFFGPGTRLTVL.

CDR3 sequence reads: CASRESGSPPHEQYF. The DNA of the CDR3 is TGTGCCAGCAGGGAAAGCGGGAGTCCCCCCCACGAGCAGTACTTC. The chain uses TRBV5-6 and TRBJ2-7, with 8 bases identical to TRBD2. Germline V gene data show CDR1 as SGHDT and CDR2 as YYEEEE. V shed 5 bases, J shed 5 bases, and the junction held 12 bases outside the gene matches. CDR3 length equals 15 residues.

This chain links TRBV2 with TRBJ1-1; D may be TRBD1 (5 bases). V gave up 7 bases and J gave up 1 base, with 13 bases separating them. The CDR3 contains 14 residues. The V gene's germline CDR1 is SNHLY and CDR2 FYNNEI. The CDR3 nucleotides are TGTGCCAGCACCGGAGGGAGGGGGAACACTGAAGCTTTCTTT. This gives the protein CASTGGRGNTEAFF.

This chain uses TRBV7-9 with TRBJ2-2, with D perhaps TRBD1 or TRBD2 (5 bases each). The CDR3 extends over 15 amino acids. Trimming shortened V by 1 base and J by 4 bases, and 10 bases separated the two germline ends. Per germline, CDR1 SEHNR and CDR2 FQNEAQ (reference sequence). The CDR3 spells CASSLGGRGTGELFF. The CDR3 nucleotides are TGTGCCAGCAGCTTAGGGGGACGGGGCACCGGGGAGCTGTTTTTT.

The chain joins TRBV7-9 to TRBJ1-1; possibly TRBD1 for D (6 bases). This CDR3 contains 16 residues. Trimming left V 5 bases short and J 4 bases short, with 20 bases between. Germline V gene lookup returns CDR1 SEHNR and CDR2 FQNEAQ (reference sequence). CDR3: CASSPLDRLGGTEAFF. In DNA form, the CDR3 reads TGTGCCAGCAGCCCCTTGGACAGATTAGGGGGCACTGAAGCTTTCTTT.

Only a few counts were recorded for this clone. This chain joins TRBV5-8 and TRBJ2-3; a possible D gene is TRBD1 (7 bases). This CDR3 has 17 amino acids. V lost 1 base and J 5 bases, leaving 20 bases between the germline ends. Germline loops: CDR1 SGHTS, CDR2 YDEGEE. CDR3: CASSLFPTGRIGDTQYF. The CDR3 DNA reads as TGTGCCAGCAGCTTGTTCCCGACAGGGAGGATAGGAGATACGCAGTATTTT.

The chain combines TRBV7-9 with TRBJ1-3, with D tentatively TRBD1 (5 bases). V lost 3 bases to trimming and J lost 4 bases, with 10 bases between them. Germline V gives CDR1 SEHNR, CDR2 FQNEAQ (reference sequence). The CDR3 contains 14 residues. CDR3 amino acids: CASSFGGPGNTIYF. The CDR3, as DNA: TGTGCCAGCAGCTTCGGGGGTCCGGGAAACACCATATATTTT.

The rearrangement joins TRBV11-2 to TRBJ2-2; 11 bases map to TRBD2. Germline V gene lookup returns CDR1 SGHAT and CDR2 FQNNGV. The CDR3 is 16 amino acids. Trimming took 5 bases from V and 6 from J; bases not matched to a gene: 8. The CDR3 protein is CASSLRLAGTPGELFF. The CDR3 DNA sequence: TGTGCCAGCAGCCTCAGACTAGCGGGAACCCCCGGGGAGCTGTTTTTT.

This rearrangement joins TRBV27 to TRBJ1-5; D call uncertain. This CDR3 is built from 15 residues. Germline V gives CDR1 MNHEY, CDR2 SMNVEV (reference sequence). The V end lost 2 bases, the J end lost 2 bases, and 10 bases lay between the germline ends. DNA for the CDR3: TGTGCCAGCAGTTTAAGGGCAGCCGGCAATCAGCCCCAGCATTTT. Protein: CASSLRAAGNQPQHF.

J is TRBJ1-1 and V is TRBV11-2; perhaps TRBD1 as D (6 bases). V lost 4 bases, J lost 10 bases, and 22 bases lay in between. The CDR3 loop spans 15 amino acids. The germline gives CDR1 SGHAT, CDR2 FQNNGV. CDR3 residues: CASSSLRGEGSGAFF. The CDR3 DNA sequence: TGTGCCAGCAGCTCCCTCAGGGGTGAGGGGTCTGGAGCTTTCTTT.

On this clone: Relative to the germline gene, one junction end is altered; a read error may explain this. The rearrangement joins TRBV7-7 to TRBJ2-5; 14 positions agree with TRBD2. CDR1 and CDR2 (germline): SSHAT, FNYEAQ (reference sequence). This CDR3 has 18 amino acids. CDR3 loop: CASSAGTSGSLGQETQYF. CDR3 nucleotide sequence: TGTGCTAGCAGCGCCGGGACTAGCGGGAGTCTTGGACAAGAGACCCAGTACTTC.

The chain uses TRBV27 and TRBJ2-2; tentative D call: TRBD2 (5 bases). CDR1 is MNHEY and CDR2 is SMNVEV in the germline V gene (reference sequence). V was cut by 3 bases and J by 0 bases, with 8 bases left in between. This CDR3 comprises 15 residues. The CDR3: CASSFDSANTGELFF. CDR3 coding DNA: TGTGCCAGCAGTTTTGATAGCGCGAACACCGGGGAGCTGTTTTTT.

The genes are TRBV30 and TRBJ1-3, with D possibly being TRBD1 (6 bases). The CDR3 loop spans 14 amino acids. Trimming pared 4 bases from V and 0 bases from J, leaving 10 bases between. Germline V lookup: CDR1 GTSNPN, CDR2 SVGIG (reference sequence). The chain's CDR3 is CAWTTGPSGNTIYF. CDR3 bases: TGTGCCTGGACTACAGGGCCCTCTGGAAACACCATATATTTT.

This clone was detected a few times. CDR3 residues: CATSRPHRGRVDGYTF. CDR3 nucleotide sequence: TGTGCCACCAGCAGACCCCACAGGGGGAGGGTCGATGGCTACACCTTC. The V gene is TRBV15, the J gene TRBJ1-2, with 8 nucleotides matching TRBD1. Trimming removed 2 bases from V and 6 bases from J; junction bases left unmatched: 11. This CDR3 is built from 16 residues. Germline V gene data show CDR1 as LNHNV and CDR2 as YYDKDF (reference sequence).